Listed here is a single TCR beta chain. This clonotype has at least ten counts. Its target antigen remains unknown. Qualities for individual bases were not recorded, and no much larger clone is one base off. Stable Graves' hyperthyroidism was defined as no progression to ophthalmopathy during 18 months of follow-up. Hyperthyroidism patients were aged 18 to 65 years and newly diagnosed, with disease duration of less than 2 months. Exclusion was applied to patients with uncontrolled infections, other autoimmune diseases, pregnancy or lactation. Diagnoses were established on the basis of clinical symptoms, serum thyroxine and TRAb, thyroid ultrasound, and orbital computed tomography. PBMCs were isolated from around 10 ml of fresh peripheral blood by Ficoll-Paque density gradient centrifugation. Total RNA was extracted using Trizol reagent, and RNA quality was assessed on an Agilent 2100 Bioanalyzer. The data belong to a study of T cells in Graves' hyperthyroidism and ophthalmopathy (dated by TCRdb to the late 2010s). The study in broad terms: Peripheral blood samples were taken at the time of initial diagnosis, prior to any treatment. In addition, the study compared T-cell repertoires in thyroid tissue and in blood from five to seven Graves' hyperthyroidism patients. The paper reports TCR Vbeta CDR3 sequencing of over 120 peripheral blood samples: approximately 43 ophthalmopathy, approximately 74 hyperthyroidism and around 17 progressor patients. The 90 to 100 discovery patients were randomly divided into training and test sets at a 7:3 ratio. After sampling, hyperthyroidism patients received methimazole starting at 30 mg daily, and ophthalmopathy patients received high-dose intravenous methylprednisolone. An independent validation cohort of around 20 hyperthyroidism patients and more than 15 patients who later progressed to ophthalmopathy tested prospective prediction of ophthalmopathy. To identify TCR V-J signatures that set the groups apart, the researchers used a discovery cohort of 100 or so patients, made up of 43 with Graves' ophthalmopathy and some 56 with stable Graves' hyperthyroidism. Points the paper makes about the study in general: Most expanded thyroid clonotypes (frequency above 0.001) were also detected in blood, a finding suggesting that blood repertoires may reflect thyroid immune responses. A model built on a 13 V-J signature distinguished ophthalmopathy from stable hyperthyroidism, reaching around 87% sensitivity and around 81% specificity in cross-validation and 80%/75% in testing. During validation, the model predicted progression to ophthalmopathy a median of roughly six months ahead of onset, with around 71% sensitivity and less than 85% specificity. Sample size was not statistically predetermined, and investigators were not blinded to group allocation.

The TCR beta CDR3 regions were amplified from the RNA transcripts. A first-round RT-PCR of the TCR CDR3 used the HTBI primer set with the Qiagen OneStep RT-PCR kit. Libraries were constructed in a second round of multiplex PCR, after which size selection and purification were carried out. Libraries were sequenced paired-end with 100 bp reads on an Illumina HiSeq2000. The study's processing was this. Raw data were processed with SOAPnuke, discarding reads with adapters, uncalled bases, mean Phred below 15, or no exact constant-primer or identifier match. COPE v1.2.5 was used to merge high-quality paired reads, and clonotypes were defined as unique nucleotide sequences. Clonotypes were aligned to IMGT TRBV, TRBD and TRBJ reference segments using MiTCR v1.1. Only V-J combinations with frequency above 0.0001, covering 99% to 99.2% of repertoires, were analysed. A TCS score was defined as the ratio of F50 (clonal expansion) to E x V (chaos), with BLOSUM62-based TCRdist applied between CDR3 peptides within each V-J. Welch's t-statistics and random forest reduced fewer than 600 V-J features to 10 to 15, which were used in a naive Bayes classifier (R e1071). Through fastp at Q25 and MiXCR, TCRdb rebuilt clones from the public reads, retaining in-frame beta chains. Rows with a matching CDR3 protein are joined into one entry that keeps the most common DNA and genes. For this entry, the V and J calls and clone size follow TCRdb and not the study's own pipeline. The sample table lists 600,000 to 750,000 distinct CDR3 sequences, around a sixth of them with a count of one. The ten largest clonotypes hold 15% to 19% of the sample.

Counted from cysteine to phenylalanine, this CDR3 has 16 amino acids. The retained sequence is limited to the CDR3, 48 bases, with the frame set at the first base. Trimming removed 3 bases from V and 4 bases from J; the gene matches leave 8 bases unexplained. The germline V gene provides CDR1 MDHEN and CDR2 SYDVKM. The TCR sequence derives from a man aged 50 or older with Graves' hyperthyroidism. The sequencing sample was made of blood. The sequence links TRBV28 to TRBJ2-3; 9 of the junction bases match TRBD2. The nucleotide sequence is TGTGCCAGCAGTTTCGGCAGTAGCGGGAGTGCAGATACGCAGTATTTT. Its coded protein is CASSFGSSGSADTQYF.